The 11 T cell receptor beta chains given below trace back to one sample, sequenced in a study of T cells in localized non-small cell lung cancer. TCRdb's table, derived via immunoSEQ multiplex PCR, lists solely in-frame clones and lacks some. The repertoire holds 15,000 to 20,000 clones, with around 83% as singletons. The source material was peripheral blood, sampled before any cancer treatment. These receptors all stem from a male donor aged 60 or over with stage III lung adenocarcinoma.

This chain links TRBV27 with TRBJ1-5; D is undetermined. The V and J ends lost 5 bases and 6 bases respectively, with 17 bases between them. The CDR3 consists of 15 residues. The germline gives CDR1 MNHEY, CDR2 SMNVEV (reference sequence). The CDR3: CASSVTGPAGQPQHF. CDR3 coding DNA: TGTGCCAGCAGTGTTACCGGGCCGGCGGGTCAGCCCCAGCATTTT.

This clone was seen just once. The gene calls are TRBV2 and TRBJ1-3; no clear D. V dropped 7 bases and J dropped 0 bases, with 16 bases sitting between them. Germline CDR1 SNHLY, CDR2 FYNNEI. This CDR3 is 16 amino acids long. The CDR3 spells CASTRRALTSGNTIYF. In DNA, the CDR3 is TGTGCCAGCACTCGACGGGCGCTCACCTCTGGAAACACCATATATTTT.

In the case of this clone: The germline gene is not matched at one end of the junction; a read error may be the cause. This CDR3 is also generated by other DNA sequences in the sample. This rearrangement joins TRBV5-1 to TRBJ1-2; possible D gene TRBD1, 5 bases. This CDR3 is 14 amino acids long. The V gene's germline CDR1 is SGHRS and CDR2 YFSETQ. CDR3 in DNA: TGTGCCAGCAGCTTGGACGACAGCTATTATGGCTACACCTTC. It translates to CASSLDDSYYGYTF.

This chain connects TRBV12-5 to TRBJ1-2; 8 bases are a match to TRBD1. The CDR3 totals 14 residues. After removal of 5 bases from V and 4 bases from J, the junction contained 6 bases not matched to a gene. The germline gives CDR1 LGHNT, CDR2 FRNRAP. Written as DNA, the CDR3 is TGTGCTAGTGGTCCCCCGGGACAGGTCTATGGCTACACCTTC. Protein sequence: CASGPPGQVYGYTF.

This clone is a singleton in its sample. CDR3 region: CAWSKTGGLTEAFF. The CDR3 bases are TGTGCCTGGAGTAAGACAGGGGGTCTGACTGAAGCTTTCTTT. The gene calls are TRBV30 and TRBJ1-1; 9 positions agree with TRBD1. In germline, CDR1 is GTSNPN, CDR2 SVGIG (reference sequence). This CDR3 contains 14 residues. J lost 5 bases, V lost 2 bases, and 6 bases had no gene match.

The chain links TRBV6-1 to TRBJ1-1; possible D gene TRBD1, 6 bases. V was cut by 10 bases and J by 1 base, with 16 bases left in between. The CDR3 is 14 amino acids. Germline CDR1 reads MNHNS; CDR2 reads SASEGT. This chain's CDR3 is CAIRGTAPNTEAFF. CDR3 nucleotides: TGTGCCATAAGGGGGACGGCGCCGAACACTGAAGCTTTCTTT.

For this clone: A far larger clone is one nucleotide away, so this likely arose from a read error. In the same sample, other DNA sequences code for this CDR3. The chain employs TRBV7-9 and TRBJ2-2, with D perhaps matching TRBD1 or TRBD2 (5 bases each). Trimming took off 6 bases at V and 2 bases at J, with 16 bases between the two ends. Germline CDR1 reads SEHNR; CDR2 reads FQNEAQ (reference sequence). This CDR3 contains 16 residues. This chain's CDR3 is CASSQRQGVNTGELFF. In DNA form, the CDR3 reads TGTGCCAGCAGTCAAAGGCAGGGAGTAAACACCGGGGAGCTGTTTTTT.

This clone is a singleton in its sample. The gene calls are TRBV12-5 and TRBJ1-1; 8 positions match TRBD1. V shed 3 bases and J 10 bases; nucleotides not matched to a gene: 10. Germline V gene sequence: CDR1 LGHNT, CDR2 FRNRAP. The CDR3 has 14 residues. The CDR3 coding sequence is TGTGCTAGTGGTTTCAATCCTCAGGGGGCCGTAGCTTTCTTT. Its translation: CASGFNPQGAVAFF.

The chain recombines TRBV5-4 with TRBJ2-1, with 9 bases aligning to TRBD2. The CDR3 contains 16 residues. CDR1 and CDR2 (germline): SGHNT, YYREEE (reference sequence). V lost 3 bases, J lost 4 bases, and 8 bases stayed unmatched. For the CDR3, the DNA is TGTGCCAGCAGCTCCCCTAGCGGGGCCCTATACAATGAGCAGTTCTTC. Protein: CASSSPSGALYNEQFF.

The gene calls are TRBV5-1 and TRBJ2-7, with 7 bases fitting TRBD1. This CDR3 has 13 amino acids. The trim removed 3 bases at V and 6 bases at J, leaving 6 bases unmatched. Per germline, CDR1 SGHRS and CDR2 YFSETQ. The CDR3 sequence: CASSSGQAGEQYF. In DNA, the CDR3 is TGCGCCAGCAGCTCCGGACAGGCGGGCGAGCAGTACTTC. The entire variable domain, with the rest obtained from reference TRBV5-1 and TRBJ2-7, is as follows: KAGVTQTPRYLIKTRGQQVTLSCSPISGHRSVSWYQQTPGQGLQFLFEYFSETQRNKGNFPGRFSGRQFSNSRSEMNVSTLELGDSALYLCASSSGQAGEQYFGPGTRLTVT.

CDR3 coding DNA: TGTGCCAGCTCACCACCGGTCATTACGAGGACTGAAGCTTTCTTT. It codes for CASSPPVITRTEAFF. The J gene is TRBJ1-1, the V gene TRBV18; D gene uncertain. Germline assignment: CDR1 KGHSH and CDR2 LQKENI. V lost 0 bases, J lost 5 bases, and 13 bases lay in between. The CDR3 length is 15 residues.